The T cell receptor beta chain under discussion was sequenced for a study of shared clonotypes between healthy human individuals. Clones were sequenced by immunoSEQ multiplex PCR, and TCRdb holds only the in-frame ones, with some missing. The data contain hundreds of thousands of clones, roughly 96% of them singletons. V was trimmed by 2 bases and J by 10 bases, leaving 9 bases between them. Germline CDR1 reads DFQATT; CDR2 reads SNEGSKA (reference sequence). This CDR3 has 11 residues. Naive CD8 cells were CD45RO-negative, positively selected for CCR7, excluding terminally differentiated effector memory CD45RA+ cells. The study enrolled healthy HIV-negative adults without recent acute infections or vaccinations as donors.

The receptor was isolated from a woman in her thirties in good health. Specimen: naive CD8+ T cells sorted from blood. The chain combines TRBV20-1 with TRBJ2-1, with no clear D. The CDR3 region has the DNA TGCAGTGCTAGACTTATTGGGGAGCAGTTCTTC. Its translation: CSARLIGEQFF.